This T cell receptor beta chain originates from a study of T cell responses to AZD1222 COVID-19 vaccine. Whole-study results and caveats: Regions left unmutated in variants are reportedly the target of nearly half of spike-specific TCRs. CD4 TCRs linked to vaccination spanned spike, dominating at 160-218 and 743-854. Clonal diversity may have been underestimated in mostly white British donors.

Only in-frame clones appear in the TCRdb table, and some are missing; sequencing was by immunoSEQ multiplex PCR. The sample gives 120,000 to 150,000 clones, under 95% of which show up once; approximately 5.2% is in the top ten. In the case of this clone: Its specificity is not known.

Trimming took 8 bases from V and 6 from J, leaving 15 bases between them. CDR1 is KGHSH, CDR2 LQKENI, per germline. CDR3 size: 13 residues. The sequences come from peripheral blood, collected on day 0 of AZD1222 vaccination. The J gene is TRBJ2-3, the V gene TRBV18, with D tentatively TRBD1 (5 bases). This receptor was taken from an adult in good health. The CDR3 spells CASGRGAHDTQYF. The CDR3 DNA sequence: TGTGCCAGCGGGCGTGGGGCGCATGATACGCAGTATTTT.